The TCR beta chain described here comes from a study of T cells in Graves' hyperthyroidism and ophthalmopathy. The germline V gene has CDR1 MNHEY and CDR2 SVGAGI. Trimming cost V 2 bases and J 5 bases, with 12 bases left between them. The CDR3 is made up of 14 amino acids. A lack of ophthalmopathy progression within 18 months defined stable Graves' hyperthyroidism. Concerning this clonotype: Its antigen is undetermined.

Whole-study results and caveats: The model anticipated ophthalmopathy a median approximately 6.6 months pre-onset.

Amplification targeted TCR beta CDR3 regions from RNA transcripts. The study used the HTBI primer set for a first-round RT-PCR of the TCR CDR3. TCRdb redid the calling of the multiplex PCR reads with MiXCR, one entry per CDR3 protein. Of hundreds of thousands of distinct CDR3 sequences listed, around 15% are singletons. Material for sequencing was blood. This TCR was sampled from a woman younger than 30 with Graves' hyperthyroidism. The V and J genes are TRBV6-5 and TRBJ1-1; no clear D. The CDR3 spells CASSYTHFGTEAFF. The CDR3 DNA reads as TGTGCCAGCAGTTACACCCATTTTGGTACTGAAGCTTTCTTT.